One and the same sample provided the 28 T cell receptor beta chains below, sequenced in a study of beta chain features in type 1 diabetes. The sequenced template was cDNA made from the entire isolated RNA. Profiled with immunoSEQ multiplex PCR; TCRdb holds only in-frame clones, not every one. The sample consists of 350,000 to 400,000 clones, roughly 15% of them appearing once. The sample taken for sequencing was naive CD4+ T cells from blood. The receptors shown here come from a woman between 18 and 29 years old in good health.

The chain uses TRBV5-8 and TRBJ2-1, with D perhaps matching TRBD1 (6 bases). The V end was cut by 2 bases, the J end by 9 bases, with 12 bases between. CDR1 is SGHTS and CDR2 is YDEGEE in the germline V gene. CDR3 length equals 13 residues. CDR3 nucleotide sequence: TGTGCCAGCAGCTTTGTCAGGGGCAGTGAGCAGTTCTTC. Encoded protein: CASSFVRGSEQFF.

This clone has a handful of counts. The gene calls are TRBV7-2 and TRBJ2-7; 8 nucleotides line up with TRBD1. The CDR3 has 14 amino acids. The V gene end was trimmed by 5 bases and the J gene end by 3 bases; junction bases not matched to a gene: 6. CDR1 and CDR2 from the germline V gene are SGHTA and FQGNSA. The CDR3 DNA is TGTGCCAGCAGCCAGGACAGGGTTGGCTACGAGCAGTACTTC. Translated: CASSQDRVGYEQYF.

This chain joins TRBV5-1 and TRBJ2-3; weak D call: TRBD2 (5 bases). V was clipped by 5 bases and J by 0 bases, with 13 bases between them. This CDR3 region has 15 residues. Germline V gene lookup returns CDR1 SGHRS and CDR2 YFSETQ. The CDR3 region is CASRRIGGSTDTQYF. CDR3 nucleotides: TGCGCCAGCAGACGGATCGGCGGGAGCACAGATACGCAGTATTTT.

This CDR3 reads CASSTYHEQYF. CDR3 coding DNA: TGTGCCAGCAGCACCTATCACGAGCAGTACTTC. The rearrangement joins TRBV5-6 to TRBJ2-7; D gene unclear. Germline CDR1 reads SGHDT; CDR2 reads YYEEEE. Trimming took 4 bases from V and 5 from J, leaving 7 bases between them. CDR3 length equals 11 residues.

The gene calls are TRBV20-1 and TRBJ2-1; D is uncertain. Germline assignment: CDR1 DFQATT and CDR2 SNEGSKA (reference sequence). The V end was cut by 3 bases, the J end by 6 bases, with 3 bases between. The CDR3 is 10 amino acids. In nucleotides, the CDR3 is TGCAGTGCTAGTCGCAATGAGCAGTTCTTC. Encoded protein: CSASRNEQFF.

This clone has just a few counts. The chain has TRBV7-2 and TRBJ1-5; possible D gene TRBD1, 5 bases. This CDR3 contains 14 residues. Between the trimmed V and J ends, which lost 0 bases and 6 bases, there was a span of 9 bases. Germline lookup yields CDR1 SGHTA and CDR2 FQGNSA. The CDR3 region has the DNA TGTGCCAGCAGCTTAGCCAGGGATGGTCAGCCCCAGCATTTT. It specifies CASSLARDGQPQHF.

This clone was seen only a few times. The chain uses TRBV14 and TRBJ2-1; 10 bases match TRBD2. J lost 10 bases, V lost 1 base, and 7 bases had no gene match. The CDR3 consists of 15 residues. Germline loops: CDR1 SGHDN, CDR2 FVKESK. The CDR3 sequence is CASSQVRAGGGEQFF. The DNA of the CDR3 is TGTGCCAGCAGCCAAGTTCGAGCGGGAGGGGGGGAGCAGTTCTTC.

This chain connects TRBV30 to TRBJ1-3; D possibly corresponds to TRBD1 (5 bases). Deletions cut 2 bases from V and 4 bases from J, with 15 bases between. CDR1 and CDR2 from the germline V gene are GTSNPN and SVGIG (reference sequence). The CDR3 spans 15 residues. The CDR3 sequence: CAWSNDSGRGNTIYF. The DNA of the CDR3 is TGTGCCTGGAGTAACGACAGTGGACGGGGAAACACCATATATTTT.

This clone appeared a few times. The chain has TRBV5-1 and TRBJ2-7, with TRBD2 identical over 9 bases. V was clipped by 7 bases and J by 1 base; unmatched bases: 6. The CDR3 consists of 14 residues. Germline V gene data show CDR1 as SGHRS and CDR2 as YFSETQ. DNA of the CDR3: TGCGCCAGCCGTTCCACTAGCGGGTCCTACGAGCAGTACTTC. The encoded protein is CASRSTSGSYEQYF.

In this sample, this clone turned up a few times. V gene TRBV15 combines with J gene TRBJ1-2; 7 nucleotides line up with TRBD1. Germline values: CDR1 LNHNV, CDR2 YYDKDF (reference sequence). This CDR3 comprises 15 residues. Trimming removed 2 bases from V and 4 bases from J; junction bases left unmatched: 7. CDR3 residues: CATSRRWTGPYGYTF. The CDR3 DNA reads as TGTGCCACCAGCAGACGATGGACAGGCCCCTATGGCTACACCTTC.

The chain combines TRBV5-1 with TRBJ2-2; the match to TRBD1 covers 9 bases. The CDR3 contains 16 residues. V lost 0 bases, J lost 1 base, and 1 base stayed unmatched. Germline V gives CDR1 SGHRS, CDR2 YFSETQ. In DNA, the CDR3 is TGCGCCAGCAGCTTGGAGGGACAGGGGAACACCGGGGAGCTGTTTTTT. This encodes CASSLEGQGNTGELFF.

This sequence joins TRBV10-3 and TRBJ2-3; 11 nucleotides align to TRBD2. The ends lost 8 bases at V and 7 bases at J; junction bases unmatched: 2. The germline CDR1 and CDR2 sequences are ENHRY and SYGVKD. CDR3 size: 12 residues. The CDR3 nucleotides read TGTGCCATCGGGACTAGCGGAAATACGCAGTATTTT. Translation gives CAIGTSGNTQYF.

The chain is built from TRBV19 and TRBJ1-1, with 8 bases identical to TRBD1. Trimming removed 7 bases from V and 0 bases from J; junction bases left unmatched: 10. CDR1 is LNHDA and CDR2 is SQIVND in the germline V gene (reference sequence). The CDR3 covers 16 residues. The CDR3 DNA reads TGTGCCAGTATCCCGGGACAGGCCCCCATGAACACTGAAGCTTTCTTT. Translating it yields CASIPGQAPMNTEAFF.

This clone has a handful of counts. V is TRBV29-1 and J is TRBJ2-1; 11 bases agree with TRBD2. The V gene's germline CDR1 is SQVTM and CDR2 ANQGSEA. Trimming removed 7 bases from V and 0 bases from J; junction bases left unmatched: 5. This CDR3 comprises 15 residues. CDR3 in amino acids: CSANSGGVSYNEQFF. CDR3 sequence (DNA): TGCAGCGCCAATAGCGGGGGGGTCTCCTACAATGAGCAGTTCTTC.

The V and J genes are TRBV30 and TRBJ2-2; 7 bases map to TRBD1. In germline, CDR1 is GTSNPN, CDR2 SVGIG (reference sequence). There are 13 residues in the CDR3. Losses at the gene ends were 2 bases for V and 5 bases for J; bases not matched to a gene: 2. CDR3 region: CAWSPRGTGELFF. CDR3 bases: TGTGCCTGGAGTCCCAGGGGGACCGGGGAGCTGTTTTTT.

J is TRBJ2-1 and V is TRBV7-3; D may be TRBD2 (5 bases). Germline V gene data show CDR1 as SGHTA and CDR2 as FQGTGA. Between the trimmed V and J ends, which lost 5 bases and 4 bases, there was a span of 15 bases. The CDR3 has 15 residues. CDR3 DNA: TGTGCCAGCAGCCCGCGGACTGGTAGATACAATGAGCAGTTCTTC. This sequence encodes CASSPRTGRYNEQFF. The full variable domain, rest sourced from reference TRBV7-3 and TRBJ2-1, is GAGVSQTPSNKVTEKGKYVELRCDPISGHTALYWYRQSLGQGPEFLIYFQGTGAADDSGLPNDRFFAVRPEGSVSTLKIQRTERGDSAVYLCASSPRTGRYNEQFFGPGTRLTVL.

The chain couples TRBV2 to TRBJ2-7, with TRBD1 matching 7 bases. Trimming cost V 4 bases and J 3 bases; bases outside gene matches: 6. CDR1 and CDR2 from the germline V gene are SNHLY and FYNNEI. The CDR3 has 14 amino acids. The CDR3 reads CASSGTGPFYEQYF. CDR3 sequence (DNA): TGTGCCAGCAGTGGGACAGGTCCCTTCTACGAGCAGTACTTC.

This sequence joins TRBV30 and TRBJ1-5; D is possibly TRBD1 (6 bases). Trimming removed 0 bases at V and 6 bases at J, with 12 bases between. The CDR3 contains 14 residues. Germline loops: CDR1 GTSNPN, CDR2 SVGIG (reference sequence). The CDR3 sequence: CAWSVQQGAQPQHF. In DNA, the CDR3 is TGTGCCTGGAGTGTACAACAGGGCGCTCAGCCCCAGCATTTT.

The CDR3 loop is CASSQPGLAGVGNIQYF. The CDR3 DNA follows: TGCGCCAGCAGCCAACCGGGACTAGCGGGAGTCGGGAACATTCAGTACTTC. The chain links TRBV4-1 to TRBJ2-4, with 14 bases that match TRBD2. Germline loops: CDR1 MGHRA, CDR2 YSYEKL. There are 17 residues in the CDR3. V lost 2 bases and J lost 7; bases outside the gene matches: 7.

This clone was observed a few times. The V call is TRBV4-1, the J call TRBJ2-2, with D possibly TRBD2 on 6 matching bases. The CDR3 runs 15 residues. Germline CDR1 and CDR2: MGHRA and YSYEKL. The germline V and J ends were trimmed by 4 bases and 1 base, with 10 bases remaining between them. The CDR3: CASSPRRENTGELFF. CDR3 nucleotides: TGCGCCAGCAGCCCCCGGAGGGAGAACACCGGGGAGCTGTTTTTT.

V usage is TRBV5-1 and J usage is TRBJ2-7; 7 bases map to TRBD1. Germline lookup yields CDR1 SGHRS and CDR2 YFSETQ. The CDR3 sequence is 12 residues long. The junction had 7 bases not matched to a gene; V was cut back by 8 bases and J by 5 bases. The CDR3, as DNA: TGCGCCAGTGGAACCGGGACAGACGAGCAGTACTTC. It specifies CASGTGTDEQYF.

This chain uses TRBV5-6 with TRBJ1-2; 7 nucleotides align to TRBD1. Trimming took 2 bases from V and 0 from J; bases not matched to a gene: 7. In germline, CDR1 is SGHDT, CDR2 YYEEEE. This CDR3 is 16 amino acids long. CDR3 coding DNA: TGTGCCAGCAGCTTCGGTCCCGGGACAGCTAACTATGGCTACACCTTC. This sequence encodes CASSFGPGTANYGYTF. Full variable domain (remainder filled in from reference TRBV5-6 and TRBJ1-2): DAGVTQSPTHLIKTRGQQVTLRCSPKSGHDTVSWYQQALGQGPQFIFQYYEEEERQRGNFPDRFSGHQFPNYSSELNVNALLLGDSALYLCASSFGPGTANYGYTFGSGTRLTVV.

This clone occurred a few times. The chain joins TRBV5-1 to TRBJ2-7, with D perhaps TRBD1 (6 bases). Germline V gene lookup returns CDR1 SGHRS and CDR2 YFSETQ. CDR3 length: 12 amino acids. V lost 1 base and J lost 5, with 7 bases in between. CDR3 amino acids: CASSLQGNEQYF. In DNA, the CDR3 is TGCGCCAGCAGCTTGCAGGGGAACGAGCAGTACTTC.

This clone was counted between two and nine times. The CDR3, as DNA: TGTGCCTGGAACAGGGGGCGCCTCGCCGGGGAGCTGTTTTTT. It is translated as CAWNRGRLAGELFF. The J gene is TRBJ2-2, the V gene TRBV30; 9 positions match TRBD1. J was trimmed by 6 bases and V by 4 bases; bases with no gene match: 6. The CDR3 is 14 residues long. From germline, CDR1 is GTSNPN and CDR2 SVGIG (reference sequence).

The chain employs TRBV15 and TRBJ2-5; no clear D gene. CDR3 size: 13 residues. V dropped 1 base and J dropped 2 bases, with 5 bases sitting between them. Germline lookup yields CDR1 LNHNV and CDR2 YYDKDF (reference sequence). Here the CDR3 reads CATSRAEQETQYF. In DNA, the CDR3 is TGTGCCACCAGCAGAGCGGAGCAAGAGACCCAGTACTTC.

The chain joins TRBV11-2 to TRBJ1-2; no clear D gene. The CDR3 is 14 residues long. V lost 1 base, J lost 7 bases, and 13 bases lay in between. Germline values: CDR1 SGHAT, CDR2 FQNNGV. CDR3 protein: CASSLAHSAVGYTF. The CDR3 DNA is TGTGCCAGCAGCTTAGCCCATTCCGCGGTTGGCTACACCTTC.

The rearrangement links TRBV11-2 to TRBJ2-5; D is possibly TRBD1 (6 bases). Deletions cut 3 bases from V and 4 bases from J, with 12 bases between. From germline, CDR1 is SGHAT and CDR2 FQNNGV. This CDR3 region has 14 residues. CDR3 protein: CASSLSGERETQYF. DNA of the CDR3: TGTGCCAGCAGCTTGTCAGGGGAGAGAGAGACCCAGTACTTC.

On this clone: Other nucleotide sequences from this sample produce the same CDR3. The gene calls are TRBV30 and TRBJ1-1; D perhaps matches TRBD1 (5 bases). Trimming left V 5 bases short and J 5 bases short, with 12 bases between. This CDR3 spans 12 amino acids. Germline lookup yields CDR1 GTSNPN and CDR2 SVGIG (reference sequence). CDR3 sequence: CAWGGGGTEAFF. DNA for the CDR3: TGTGCCTGGGGGGGAGGTGGAACTGAAGCTTTCTTT.